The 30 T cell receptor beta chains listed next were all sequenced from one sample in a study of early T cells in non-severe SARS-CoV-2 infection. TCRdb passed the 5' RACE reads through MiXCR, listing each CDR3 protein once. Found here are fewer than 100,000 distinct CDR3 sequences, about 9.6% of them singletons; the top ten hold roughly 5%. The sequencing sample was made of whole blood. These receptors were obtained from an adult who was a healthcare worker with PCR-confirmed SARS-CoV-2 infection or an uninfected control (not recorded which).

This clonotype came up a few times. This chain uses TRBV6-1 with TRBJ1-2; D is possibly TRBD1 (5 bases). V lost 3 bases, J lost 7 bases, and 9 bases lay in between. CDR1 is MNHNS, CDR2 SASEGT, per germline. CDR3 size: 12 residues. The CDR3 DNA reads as TGTGCCAGCAGTGAGCGAGGGGTTGGCTACACCTTC. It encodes CASSERGVGYTF.

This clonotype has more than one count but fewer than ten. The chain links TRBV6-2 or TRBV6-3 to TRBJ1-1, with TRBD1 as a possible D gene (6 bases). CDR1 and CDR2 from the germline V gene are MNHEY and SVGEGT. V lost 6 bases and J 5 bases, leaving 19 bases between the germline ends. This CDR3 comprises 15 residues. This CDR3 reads CASRDGGARGTEAFF. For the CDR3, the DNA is TGTGCCAGCAGGGACGGGGGCGCGCGGGGGACTGAAGCTTTCTTT.

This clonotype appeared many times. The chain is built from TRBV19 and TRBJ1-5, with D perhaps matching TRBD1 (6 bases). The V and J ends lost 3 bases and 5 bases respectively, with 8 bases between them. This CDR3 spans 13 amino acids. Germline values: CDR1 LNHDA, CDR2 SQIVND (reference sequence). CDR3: CASSIEGDQPQHF. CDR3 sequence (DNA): TGTGCCAGTAGTATTGAGGGGGATCAGCCCCAGCATTTT.

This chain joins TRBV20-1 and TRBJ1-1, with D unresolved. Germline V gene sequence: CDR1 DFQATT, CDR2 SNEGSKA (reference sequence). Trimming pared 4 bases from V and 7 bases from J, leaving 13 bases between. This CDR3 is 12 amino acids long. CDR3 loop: CSANHSPGEAFF. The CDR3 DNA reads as TGCAGTGCTAACCATTCCCCCGGTGAAGCTTTCTTT.

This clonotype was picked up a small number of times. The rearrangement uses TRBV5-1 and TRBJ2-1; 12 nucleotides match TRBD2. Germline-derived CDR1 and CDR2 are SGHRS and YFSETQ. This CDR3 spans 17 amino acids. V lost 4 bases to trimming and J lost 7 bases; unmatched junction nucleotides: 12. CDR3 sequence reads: CASSTIVLAGGQNEQFF. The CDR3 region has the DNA TGCGCCAGCAGCACAATAGTCCTAGCGGGAGGGCAGAATGAGCAGTTCTTC.

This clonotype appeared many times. The CDR3 DNA reads TGTGCCAGCAGCCAAGAATCCAGGGTCTATGGCTACACCTTC. Encoded protein: CASSQESRVYGYTF. The rearrangement uses TRBV3-1 and TRBJ1-2, with D perhaps matching TRBD1 (5 bases). Germline CDR1 reads LGHDT; CDR2 reads YNNKEL (reference sequence). CDR3 length: 14 residues. Trimming shortened V by 0 bases and J by 4 bases, and 9 bases separated the two germline ends. Full variable domain (missing parts from reference TRBV3-1 and TRBJ1-2): DTAVSQTPKYLVTQMGNDKSIKCEQNLGHDTMYWYKQDSKKFLKIMFSYNNKELIINETVPNRFSPKSPDKAHLNLHINSLELGDSAVYFCASSQESRVYGYTFGSGTRLTVV.

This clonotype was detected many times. Here the CDR3 reads CASKKRELIGELFF. The CDR3 DNA reads as TGTGCCAGCAAAAAGCGGGAGTTGATCGGGGAGCTGTTTTTT. This rearrangement joins TRBV27 to TRBJ2-2; 8 bases are a match to TRBD2. The CDR3 extends over 14 amino acids. The germline V gene has CDR1 MNHEY and CDR2 SMNVEV (reference sequence). J was trimmed by 7 bases and V by 7 bases; bases with no gene match: 8.

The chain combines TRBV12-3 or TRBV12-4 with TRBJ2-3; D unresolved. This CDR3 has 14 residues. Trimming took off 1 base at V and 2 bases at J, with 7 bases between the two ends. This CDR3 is CASSLGSTTDTQYF. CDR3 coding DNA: TGTGCCAGCAGTTTAGGGTCCACCACAGATACGCAGTATTTT.

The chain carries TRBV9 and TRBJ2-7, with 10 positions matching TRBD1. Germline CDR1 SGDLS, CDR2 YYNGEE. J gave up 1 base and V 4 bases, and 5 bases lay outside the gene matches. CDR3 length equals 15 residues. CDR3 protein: CASSTGTGASYEQYF. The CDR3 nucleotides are TGTGCCAGCAGCACGGGGACAGGGGCTTCCTACGAGCAGTACTTC.

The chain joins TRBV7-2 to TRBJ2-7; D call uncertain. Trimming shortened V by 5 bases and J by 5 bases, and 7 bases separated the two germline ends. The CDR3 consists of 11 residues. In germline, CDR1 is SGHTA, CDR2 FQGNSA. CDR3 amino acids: CASSPRDEQYF. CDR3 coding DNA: TGTGCCAGCAGCCCCCGAGACGAGCAGTACTTC.

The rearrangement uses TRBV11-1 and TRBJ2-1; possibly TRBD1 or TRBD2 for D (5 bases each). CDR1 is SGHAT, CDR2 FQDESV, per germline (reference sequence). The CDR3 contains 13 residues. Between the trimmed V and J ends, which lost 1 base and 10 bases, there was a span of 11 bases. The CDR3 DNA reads TGTGCCAGCAGCTTAGAGCCGGGACCCGAGCAGTTCTTC. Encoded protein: CASSLEPGPEQFF.

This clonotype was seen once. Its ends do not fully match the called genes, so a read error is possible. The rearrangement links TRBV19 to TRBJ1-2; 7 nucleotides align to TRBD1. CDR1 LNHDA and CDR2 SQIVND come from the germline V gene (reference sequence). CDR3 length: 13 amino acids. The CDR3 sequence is CASSFGQVYDYTF. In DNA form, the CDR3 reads TGTGCTAGTAGTTTCGGACAGGTATATGACTACACCTTC.

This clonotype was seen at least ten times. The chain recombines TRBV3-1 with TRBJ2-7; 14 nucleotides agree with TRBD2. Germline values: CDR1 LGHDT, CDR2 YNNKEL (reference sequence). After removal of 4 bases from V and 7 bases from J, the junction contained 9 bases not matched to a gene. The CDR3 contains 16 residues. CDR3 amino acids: CASSPGTSGRLGEQYF. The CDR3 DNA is TGTGCCAGCAGCCCGGGGACTAGCGGGAGACTAGGGGAGCAGTACTTC.

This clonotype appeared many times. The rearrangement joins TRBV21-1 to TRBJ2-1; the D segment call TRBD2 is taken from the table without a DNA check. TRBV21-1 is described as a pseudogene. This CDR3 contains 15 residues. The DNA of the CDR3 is TGTGCCAGCAGTCAGAAGCGGGAACCCTACAATGAGCAGTTCTTC. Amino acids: CASSQKREPYNEQFF.

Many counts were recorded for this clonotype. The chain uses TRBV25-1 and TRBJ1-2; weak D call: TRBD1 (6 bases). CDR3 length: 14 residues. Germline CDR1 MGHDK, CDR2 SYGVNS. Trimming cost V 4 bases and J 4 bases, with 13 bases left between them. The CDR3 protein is CASSAGHLSYGYTF. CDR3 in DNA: TGTGCCAGCAGTGCGGGACATCTTAGCTATGGCTACACCTTC.

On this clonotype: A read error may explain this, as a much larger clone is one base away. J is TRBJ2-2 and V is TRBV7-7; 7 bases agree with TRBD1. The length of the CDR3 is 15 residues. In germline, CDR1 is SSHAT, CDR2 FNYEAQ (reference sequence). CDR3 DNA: TGTGTCAGCCCTCGACAGGGCCCTAACACCGGGGAGCTGTTTTTT. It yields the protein CVSPRQGPNTGELFF.

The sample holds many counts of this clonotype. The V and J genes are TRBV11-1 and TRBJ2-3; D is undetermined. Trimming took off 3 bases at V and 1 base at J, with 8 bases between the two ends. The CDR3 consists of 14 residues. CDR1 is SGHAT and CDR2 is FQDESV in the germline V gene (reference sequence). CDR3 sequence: CASSFTLGTDTQYF. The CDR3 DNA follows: TGTGCCAGCAGCTTTACTCTTGGCACAGATACGCAGTATTTT.

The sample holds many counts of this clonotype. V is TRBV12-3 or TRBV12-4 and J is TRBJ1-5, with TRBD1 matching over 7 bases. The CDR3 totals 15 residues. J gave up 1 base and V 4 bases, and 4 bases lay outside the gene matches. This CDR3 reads CASSSGTESNQPQHF. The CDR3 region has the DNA TGTGCCAGCAGTTCCGGGACAGAGAGCAATCAGCCCCAGCATTTT.

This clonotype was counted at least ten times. DNA of the CDR3: TGCAGTGCTCGAAGACTAGCTTCTTACGAGCAGTACTTC. It is translated as CSARRLASYEQYF. This chain links TRBV20-1 with TRBJ2-7; 7 bases agree with TRBD2. Germline CDR1 DFQATT, CDR2 SNEGSKA (reference sequence). J gave up 4 bases and V 5 bases, and 8 bases lay outside the gene matches. The CDR3 extends over 13 amino acids.

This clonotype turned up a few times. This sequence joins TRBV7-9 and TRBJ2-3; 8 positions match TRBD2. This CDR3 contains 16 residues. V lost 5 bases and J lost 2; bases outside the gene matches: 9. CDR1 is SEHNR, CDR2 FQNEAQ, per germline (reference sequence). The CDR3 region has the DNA TGTGCCAGCAGCCTGTGGACTAGCTGGATCACAGATACGCAGTATTTT. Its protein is CASSLWTSWITDTQYF.

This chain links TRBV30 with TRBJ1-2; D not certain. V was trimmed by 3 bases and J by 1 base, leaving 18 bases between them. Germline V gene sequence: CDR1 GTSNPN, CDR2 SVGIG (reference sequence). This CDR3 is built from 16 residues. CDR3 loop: CAWSPPWAQRNYGYTF. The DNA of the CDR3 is TGTGCCTGGAGCCCACCTTGGGCGCAGCGTAACTATGGCTACACCTTC.

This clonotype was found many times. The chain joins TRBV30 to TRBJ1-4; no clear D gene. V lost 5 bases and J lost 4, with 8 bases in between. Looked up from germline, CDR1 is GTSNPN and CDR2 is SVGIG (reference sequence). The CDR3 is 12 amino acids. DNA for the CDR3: TGTGCCTGGTCCAGAGATAATGAAAAACTGTTTTTT. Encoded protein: CAWSRDNEKLFF.

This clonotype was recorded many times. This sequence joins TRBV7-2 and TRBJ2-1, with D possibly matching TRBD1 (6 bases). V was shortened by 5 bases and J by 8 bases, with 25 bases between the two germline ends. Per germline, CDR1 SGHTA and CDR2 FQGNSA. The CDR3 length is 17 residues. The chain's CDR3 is CASSPVGFPGRGYEQFF. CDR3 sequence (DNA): TGTGCCAGCAGCCCTGTGGGCTTCCCCGGAAGGGGGTATGAGCAGTTCTTC.

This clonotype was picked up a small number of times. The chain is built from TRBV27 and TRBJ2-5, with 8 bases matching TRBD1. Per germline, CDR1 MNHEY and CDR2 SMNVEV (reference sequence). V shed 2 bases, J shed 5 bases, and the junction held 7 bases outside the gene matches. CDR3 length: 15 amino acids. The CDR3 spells CASSLIRGLGETQYF. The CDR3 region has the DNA TGTGCCAGCAGTTTAATCAGGGGGCTGGGGGAGACCCAGTACTTC.

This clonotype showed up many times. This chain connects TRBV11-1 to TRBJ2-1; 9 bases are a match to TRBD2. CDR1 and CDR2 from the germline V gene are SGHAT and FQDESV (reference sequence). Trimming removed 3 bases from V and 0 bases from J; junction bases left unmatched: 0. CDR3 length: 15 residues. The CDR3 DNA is TGTGCCAGCAGCTTTAGCGGGAGCTCCTACAATGAGCAGTTCTTC. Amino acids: CASSFSGSSYNEQFF.

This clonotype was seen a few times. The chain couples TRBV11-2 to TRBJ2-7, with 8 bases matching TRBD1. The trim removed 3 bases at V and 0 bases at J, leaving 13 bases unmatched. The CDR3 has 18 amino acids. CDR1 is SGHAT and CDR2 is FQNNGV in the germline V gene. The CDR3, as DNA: TGTGCCAGCAGCTTGCCCGGACAGGGCGGACTTCTCTCCTACGAGCAGTACTTC. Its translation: CASSLPGQGGLLSYEQYF.

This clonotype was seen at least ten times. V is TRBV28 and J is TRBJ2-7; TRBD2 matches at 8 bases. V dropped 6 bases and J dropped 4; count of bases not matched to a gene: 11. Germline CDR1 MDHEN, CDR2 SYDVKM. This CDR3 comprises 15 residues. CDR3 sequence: CASSLPGLGVYEQYF. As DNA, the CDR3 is TGTGCCAGCAGCTTACCGGGACTAGGGGTTTACGAGCAGTACTTC.

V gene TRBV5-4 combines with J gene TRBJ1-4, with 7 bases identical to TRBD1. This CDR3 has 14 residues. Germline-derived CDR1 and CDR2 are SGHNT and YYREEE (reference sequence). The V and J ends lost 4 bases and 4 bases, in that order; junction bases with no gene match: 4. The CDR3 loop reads CASSPGQRNEKLFF. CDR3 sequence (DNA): TGTGCCAGCAGCCCGGGACAGCGTAATGAAAAACTGTTTTTT.

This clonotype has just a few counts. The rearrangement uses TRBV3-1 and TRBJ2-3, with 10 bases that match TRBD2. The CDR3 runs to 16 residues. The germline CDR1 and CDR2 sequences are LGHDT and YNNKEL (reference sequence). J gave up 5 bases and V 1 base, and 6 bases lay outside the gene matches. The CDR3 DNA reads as TGTGCCAGCAGCCAAGGGCTACTAGCGGGACGAGATACGCAGTATTTT. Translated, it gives CASSQGLLAGRDTQYF.

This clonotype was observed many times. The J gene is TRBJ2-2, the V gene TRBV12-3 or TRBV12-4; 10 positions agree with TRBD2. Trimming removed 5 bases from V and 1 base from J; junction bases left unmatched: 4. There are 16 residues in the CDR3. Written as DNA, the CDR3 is TGTGCCAGCAGTCCGCGGACTAGCGGGAACACCGGGGAGCTGTTTTTT. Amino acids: CASSPRTSGNTGELFF.